This T cell receptor beta chain was obtained from a study of regulatory T cells in long-lasting Graves disease. Described time point: newly diagnosed GD, antithyroid drugs for less than 3 months. Researchers made the TCR library from RNA that was extracted from PBMCs. Through Arm-PCR of CDR3 regions and iRepertoire HTBI primers, TCR beta libraries were built. TCRdb reprocessed the multiplex PCR reads with MiXCR, giving one entry per CDR3 protein. The data show hundreds of thousands of distinct CDR3 sequences, 16% seen once. Trimming cost V 4 bases and J 8 bases, with 17 bases left between them. The CDR3 is made up of 14 amino acids. Per the germline V gene, CDR1 is SGHTA and CDR2 is FQGNSA. This clonotype was seen repeatedly, ten times or more. This sample also belongs to another study, concerning T cells in Graves' hyperthyroidism and ophthalmopathy.

The material sequenced was peripheral blood mononuclear cells (PBMCs), taken at new diagnosis, from a patient treated with antithyroid drugs. The chain uses TRBV7-2 and TRBJ1-2; no definite D call. The source is a woman between 25 and 40 years old with Graves disease. CDR3 DNA sequence: TGTGCCAGCAGCTCATATACTCGAAGTAACGGCTACACCTTC. It encodes CASSSYTRSNGYTF.